This T cell receptor beta chain stems from a study of PD-1 blockade in classical Hodgkin lymphoma. Looking at the study overall: Nivolumab 3 mg/kg was given intravenously every 2 weeks. Overall study results and limits: Patients who initiated nivolumab within 1 year of ASCT were excluded.

The table came from immunoSEQ multiplex PCR; TCRdb's copy has only in-frame clones and leaves some out. The sample shows some 28,000 clones, around four fifths of them seen only once. A note on this clone: What it binds is unknown.

Every patient was affected by relapse after autologous stem cell transplantation, while exposure to brentuximab vedotin was not uniform. This TCR came from a human donor with classical Hodgkin lymphoma. The input for sequencing was peripheral blood mononuclear cells (PBMCs), taken before the second cycle of nivolumab.

The CDR3 is CASLRQDQETQYF. The CDR3 coding sequence is TGTGCCAGCTTGAGACAGGACCAAGAGACCCAGTACTTC. The chain carries TRBV5-6 and TRBJ2-5; D is possibly TRBD1 (6 bases). Per the germline V gene, CDR1 is SGHDT and CDR2 is YYEEEE. The CDR3 runs 13 residues. Trimming left V 7 bases short and J 0 bases short, with 10 bases between.